The present T cell receptor (beta chain) was sequenced within a study of brain metastases from non-small cell lung cancer. Trimming stripped 4 bases from V and 7 bases from J, with 11 bases between. The V gene's germline CDR1 is LGHDT and CDR2 YNNKEL (reference sequence). The CDR3 covers 12 residues. Using immunoSEQ multiplex PCR, the repertoire was profiled, and TCRdb retains in-frame clones only, with some absent. The repertoire holds thousands of clones, with around nine tenths as singletons. Only a few counts were recorded for this clone. What it binds is not known. Findings of the study overall: T-cell clones appeared expanded in about 60% of brain metastases relative to matched primary tumors. T-cell infiltration was lower in brain metastases than primaries (P < 0.001). Paired brain metastases and primary tumors largely shared TCR repertoires.

This receptor was taken from a donor aged 40 or over with non-small cell lung cancer. Material for sequencing was primary lung tumor tissue. The rearrangement joins TRBV3-1 (or the pseudogene TRBV3-2) to TRBJ2-7, with D unresolved. The CDR3 DNA reads TGTGCCAGCAGCCGAAGCCTGGGGGAGCAGTACTTC. Its protein is CASSRSLGEQYF.